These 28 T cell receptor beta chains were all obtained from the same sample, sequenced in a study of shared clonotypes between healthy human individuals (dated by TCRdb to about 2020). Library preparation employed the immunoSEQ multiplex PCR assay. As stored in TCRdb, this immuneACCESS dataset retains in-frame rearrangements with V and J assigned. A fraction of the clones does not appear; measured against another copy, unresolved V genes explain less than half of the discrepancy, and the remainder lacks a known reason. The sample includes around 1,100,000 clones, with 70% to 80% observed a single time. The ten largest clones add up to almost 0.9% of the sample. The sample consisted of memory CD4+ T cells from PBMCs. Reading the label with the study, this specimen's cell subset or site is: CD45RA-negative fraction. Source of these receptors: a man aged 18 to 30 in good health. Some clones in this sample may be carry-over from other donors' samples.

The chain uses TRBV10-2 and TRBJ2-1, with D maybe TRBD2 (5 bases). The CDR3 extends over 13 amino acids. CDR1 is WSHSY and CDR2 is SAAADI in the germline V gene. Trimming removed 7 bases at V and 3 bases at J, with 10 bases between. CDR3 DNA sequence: TGCGCCAGCACCGACGGGAACTACAATGAGCAGTTCTTC. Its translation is CASTDGNYNEQFF.

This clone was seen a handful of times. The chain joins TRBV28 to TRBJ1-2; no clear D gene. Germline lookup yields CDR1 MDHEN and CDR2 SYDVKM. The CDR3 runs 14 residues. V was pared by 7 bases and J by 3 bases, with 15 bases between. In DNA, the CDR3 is TGTGCCAGCACCCCAAAGGTTCAGTACTATGGCTACACCTTC. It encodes CASTPKVQYYGYTF.

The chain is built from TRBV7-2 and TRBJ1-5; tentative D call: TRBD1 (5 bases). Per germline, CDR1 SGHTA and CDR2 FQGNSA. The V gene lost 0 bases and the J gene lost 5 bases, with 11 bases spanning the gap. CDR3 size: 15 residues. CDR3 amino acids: CASSLAGREYQPQHF. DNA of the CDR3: TGTGCCAGCAGCTTAGCGGGCAGGGAATATCAGCCCCAGCATTTT.

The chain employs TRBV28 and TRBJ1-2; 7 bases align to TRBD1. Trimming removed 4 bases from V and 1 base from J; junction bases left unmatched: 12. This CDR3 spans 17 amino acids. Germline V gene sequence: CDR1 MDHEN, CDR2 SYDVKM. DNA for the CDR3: TGTGCCAGCAGTTCCTACGGACAGGCCGCCTTTAACTATGGCTACACCTTC. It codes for CASSSYGQAAFNYGYTF.

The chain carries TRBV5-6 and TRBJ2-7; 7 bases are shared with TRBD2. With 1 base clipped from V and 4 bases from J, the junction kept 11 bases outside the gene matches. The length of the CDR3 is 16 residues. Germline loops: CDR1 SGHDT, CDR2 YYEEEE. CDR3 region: CASSLTAGDRRYEQYF. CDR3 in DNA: TGTGCCAGCAGCTTGACGGCGGGAGATCGTCGGTACGAGCAGTACTTC.

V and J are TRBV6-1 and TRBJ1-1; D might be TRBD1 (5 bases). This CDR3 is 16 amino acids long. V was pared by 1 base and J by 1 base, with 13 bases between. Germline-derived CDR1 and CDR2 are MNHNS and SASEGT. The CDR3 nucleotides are TGTGCCAGCAGTGAAGGAAGGGACCGCCGGAACACTGAAGCTTTCTTT. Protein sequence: CASSEGRDRRNTEAFF.

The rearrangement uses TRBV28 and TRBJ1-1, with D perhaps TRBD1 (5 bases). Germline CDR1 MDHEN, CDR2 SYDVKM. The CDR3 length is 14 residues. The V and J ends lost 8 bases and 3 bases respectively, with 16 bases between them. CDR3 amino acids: CASATTGPYTEAFF. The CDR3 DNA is TGTGCCAGCGCGACCACGGGGCCGTACACTGAAGCTTTCTTT.

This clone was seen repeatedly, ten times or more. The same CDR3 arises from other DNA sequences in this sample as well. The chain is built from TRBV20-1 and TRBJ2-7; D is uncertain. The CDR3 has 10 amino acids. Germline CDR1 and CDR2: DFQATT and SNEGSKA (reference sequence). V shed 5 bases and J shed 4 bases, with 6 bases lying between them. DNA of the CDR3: TGCAGTGCTTTAAGATACGAGCAGTACTTC. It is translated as CSALRYEQYF.

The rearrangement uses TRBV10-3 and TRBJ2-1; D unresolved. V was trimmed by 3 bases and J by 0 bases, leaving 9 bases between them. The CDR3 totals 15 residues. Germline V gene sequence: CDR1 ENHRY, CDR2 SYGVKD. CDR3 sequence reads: CAISDEPSSYNEQFF. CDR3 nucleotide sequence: TGTGCCATCAGTGATGAGCCAAGCTCCTACAATGAGCAGTTCTTC.

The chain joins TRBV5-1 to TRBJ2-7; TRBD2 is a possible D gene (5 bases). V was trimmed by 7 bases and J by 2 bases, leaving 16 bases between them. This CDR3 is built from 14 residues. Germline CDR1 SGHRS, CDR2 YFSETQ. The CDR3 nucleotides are TGCGCCAGCCCCGTTCGACGGAGGACCTACGAGCAGTACTTC. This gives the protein CASPVRRRTYEQYF.

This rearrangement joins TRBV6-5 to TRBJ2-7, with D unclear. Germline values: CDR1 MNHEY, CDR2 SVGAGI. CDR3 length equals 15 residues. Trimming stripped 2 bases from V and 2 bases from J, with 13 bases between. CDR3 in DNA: TGTGCCAGCAGTTACACACCACAGAGAACCTACGAGCAGTACTTC. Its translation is CASSYTPQRTYEQYF.

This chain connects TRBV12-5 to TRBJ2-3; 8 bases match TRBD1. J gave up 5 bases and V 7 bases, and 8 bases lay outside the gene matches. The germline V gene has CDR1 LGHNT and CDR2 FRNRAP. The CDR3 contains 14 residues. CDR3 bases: TGTGCTAGTGATCCTCAGGGGGCTAGAGATACGCAGTATTTT. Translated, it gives CASDPQGARDTQYF.

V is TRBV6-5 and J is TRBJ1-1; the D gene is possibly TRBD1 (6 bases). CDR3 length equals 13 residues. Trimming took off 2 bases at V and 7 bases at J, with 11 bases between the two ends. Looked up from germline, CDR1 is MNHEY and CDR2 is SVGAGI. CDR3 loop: CASSYRGGSEAFF. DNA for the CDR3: TGTGCCAGCAGTTACAGAGGGGGGAGTGAAGCTTTCTTT.

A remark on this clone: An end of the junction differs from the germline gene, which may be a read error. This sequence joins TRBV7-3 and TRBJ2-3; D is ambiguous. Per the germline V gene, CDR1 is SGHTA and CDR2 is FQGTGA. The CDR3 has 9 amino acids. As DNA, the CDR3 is TGTGCCAGCAGCTTCCCGACTGTGTTT. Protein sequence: CASSFPTVF.

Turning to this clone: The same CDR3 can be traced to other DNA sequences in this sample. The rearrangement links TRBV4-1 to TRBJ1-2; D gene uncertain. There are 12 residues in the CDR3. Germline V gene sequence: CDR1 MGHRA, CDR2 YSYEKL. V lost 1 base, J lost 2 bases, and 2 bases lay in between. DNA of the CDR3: TGCGCCAGCAGCCAAGGGAACTATGGCTACACCTTC. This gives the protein CASSQGNYGYTF.

The CDR3 spells CASSLAGLAGSTDTQYF. The DNA of the CDR3 is TGTGCCAGCAGCTTAGCGGGACTAGCGGGAAGCACAGATACGCAGTATTTT. This chain links TRBV7-9 with TRBJ2-3, with 13 bases matching TRBD2. J lost 0 bases, V lost 0 bases, and 0 bases had no gene match. This CDR3 is built from 17 residues. CDR1 is SEHNR, CDR2 FQNEAQ, per germline (reference sequence).

CDR3 region: CASSRITGEGYTF. CDR3 DNA: TGTGCCAGCAGCAGGATAACAGGTGAAGGCTACACCTTC. The chain links TRBV9 to TRBJ1-2, with D perhaps TRBD1 (5 bases). Trimming took off 4 bases at V and 8 bases at J, with 15 bases between the two ends. The germline V gene encodes CDR1 SGDLS and CDR2 YYNGEE. The CDR3 is 13 residues long.

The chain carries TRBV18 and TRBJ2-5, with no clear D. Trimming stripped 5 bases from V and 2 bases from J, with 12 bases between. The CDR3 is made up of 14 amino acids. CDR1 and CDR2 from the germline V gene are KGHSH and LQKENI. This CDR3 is CASSFYWGQETQYF. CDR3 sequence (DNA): TGTGCCAGCTCATTCTATTGGGGACAAGAGACCCAGTACTTC. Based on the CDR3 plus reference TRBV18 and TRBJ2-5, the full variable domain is NAGVMQNPRHLVRRRGQEARLRCSPMKGHSHVYWYRQLPEEGLKFMVYLQKENIIDESGMPKERFSAEFPKEGPSILRIQQVVRGDSAAYFCASSFYWGQETQYFGPGTRLLVL.

Here the CDR3 reads CASSWDFEQFF. In DNA form, the CDR3 reads TGTGCCAGCAGCTGGGATTTTGAGCAGTTCTTC. The chain combines TRBV7-9 with TRBJ2-1; no firm D call. The CDR3 covers 11 residues. The ends were cut back, 4 bases at V and 9 bases at J, with 7 bases in the middle. Germline V gene data show CDR1 as SEHNR and CDR2 as FQNEAQ (reference sequence).

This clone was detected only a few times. CDR3 sequence reads: CASTLNPGQPTEAFF. As DNA, the CDR3 is TGTGCCAGCACTTTAAATCCGGGACAACCCACTGAAGCTTTCTTT. The rearrangement uses TRBV9 and TRBJ1-1; tentative D call: TRBD1 (6 bases). Deletions cut 6 bases from V and 4 bases from J, with 19 bases between. Germline V gene lookup returns CDR1 SGDLS and CDR2 YYNGEE. The CDR3 sequence is 15 residues long.

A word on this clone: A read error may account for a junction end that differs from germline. For the CDR3, the DNA is TGTGCCAGTACCACAGGGGGGCTAGCGGGAGGTACCTTACATTTT. Translating it yields CASTTGGLAGGTLHF. The gene calls are TRBV19 and TRBJ2-3, with 11 bases identical to TRBD2. The length of the CDR3 is 15 residues. Germline CDR1 and CDR2: LNHDA and SQIVND (reference sequence).

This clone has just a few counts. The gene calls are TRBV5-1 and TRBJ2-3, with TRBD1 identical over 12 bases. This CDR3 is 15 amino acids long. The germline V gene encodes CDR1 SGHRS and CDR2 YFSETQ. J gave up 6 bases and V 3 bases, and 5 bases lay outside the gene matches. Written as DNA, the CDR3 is TGCGCCAGCAGCTGGGGACAGGGGGCGGCTGATACGCAGTATTTT. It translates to CASSWGQGAADTQYF.

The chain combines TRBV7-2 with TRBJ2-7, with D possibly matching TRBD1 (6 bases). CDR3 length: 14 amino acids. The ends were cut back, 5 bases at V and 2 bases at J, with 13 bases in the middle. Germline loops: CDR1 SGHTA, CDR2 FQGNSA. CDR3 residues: CASSTGSTTYEQYF. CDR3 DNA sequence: TGTGCCAGCAGCACAGGGTCTACAACCTACGAGCAGTACTTC.

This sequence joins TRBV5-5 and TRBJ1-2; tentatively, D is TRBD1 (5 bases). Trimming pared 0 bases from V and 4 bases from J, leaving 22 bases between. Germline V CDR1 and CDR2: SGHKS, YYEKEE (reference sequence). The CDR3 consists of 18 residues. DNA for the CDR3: TGTGCCAGCAGCTTGGCCGCCCAGGGTCCCCTCTCGCTCTATGGCTACACCTTC. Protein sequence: CASSLAAQGPLSLYGYTF.

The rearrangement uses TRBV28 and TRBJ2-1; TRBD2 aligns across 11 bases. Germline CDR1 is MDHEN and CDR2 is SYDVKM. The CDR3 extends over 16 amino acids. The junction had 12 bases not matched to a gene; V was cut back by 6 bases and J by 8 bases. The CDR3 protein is CASSYASGRMGYEQFF. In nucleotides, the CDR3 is TGTGCCAGCAGCTACGCTAGCGGGAGGATGGGGTATGAGCAGTTCTTC.

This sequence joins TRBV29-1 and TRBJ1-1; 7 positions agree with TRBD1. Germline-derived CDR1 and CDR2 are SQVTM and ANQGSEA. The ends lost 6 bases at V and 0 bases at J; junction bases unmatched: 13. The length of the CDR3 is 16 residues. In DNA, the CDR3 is TGCAGCGTAGTTAGGGGGCGCTCATACCTGAACACTGAAGCTTTCTTT. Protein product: CSVVRGRSYLNTEAFF.

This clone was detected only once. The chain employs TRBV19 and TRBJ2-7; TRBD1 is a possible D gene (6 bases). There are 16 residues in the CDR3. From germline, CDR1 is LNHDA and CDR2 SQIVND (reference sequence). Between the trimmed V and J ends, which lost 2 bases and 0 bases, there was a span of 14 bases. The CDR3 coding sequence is TGTGCCAGTAGTATAATGAACCCAGGGGCCTCCTACGAGCAGTACTTC. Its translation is CASSIMNPGASYEQYF.

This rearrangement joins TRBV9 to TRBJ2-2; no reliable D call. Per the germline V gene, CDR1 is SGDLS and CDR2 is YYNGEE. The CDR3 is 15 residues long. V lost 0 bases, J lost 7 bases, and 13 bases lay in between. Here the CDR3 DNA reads TGTGCCAGCAGCGTAGATAGAGCCGGAATCGGGGAGCTGTTTTTT. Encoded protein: CASSVDRAGIGELFF. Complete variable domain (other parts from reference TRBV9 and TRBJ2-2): DSGVTQTPKHLITATGQRVTLRCSPRSGDLSVYWYQQSLDQGLQFLIQYYNGEERAKGNILERFSAQQFPDLHSELNLSSLELGDSALYFCASSVDRAGIGELFFGEGSRLTVL.